This TCR beta chain was sequenced in a study of shared clonotypes between healthy human individuals. V lost 7 bases to trimming and J lost 1 base; unmatched junction nucleotides: 5. This CDR3 has 14 amino acids. Germline lookup yields CDR1 ENHRY and CDR2 SYGVKD. Sequenced by immunoSEQ multiplex PCR; TCRdb stores in-frame clones only, minus some. Among millions of clones listed, about 92% were seen once. The chain joins TRBV10-3 to TRBJ1-2; TRBD1 matches at 8 bases. The receptor was derived from a man younger than 35 in good health. The sample comprised naive CD4+ T cells sorted from blood. Documented subset: CD45RA+ positively selected. This CDR3 is CAIKLTGDNYGYTF. CDR3 DNA sequence: TGTGCCATCAAGTTGACAGGGGATAACTATGGCTACACCTTC.